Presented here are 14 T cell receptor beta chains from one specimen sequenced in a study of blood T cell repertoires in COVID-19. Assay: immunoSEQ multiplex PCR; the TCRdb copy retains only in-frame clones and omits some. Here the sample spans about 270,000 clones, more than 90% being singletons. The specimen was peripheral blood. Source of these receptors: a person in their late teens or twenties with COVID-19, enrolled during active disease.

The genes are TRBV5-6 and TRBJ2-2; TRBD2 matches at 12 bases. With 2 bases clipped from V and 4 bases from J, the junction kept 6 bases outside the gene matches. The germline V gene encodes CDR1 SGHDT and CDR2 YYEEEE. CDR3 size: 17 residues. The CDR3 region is CASSFSLAGGGTGELFF. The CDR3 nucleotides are TGTGCCAGCAGCTTTTCACTAGCGGGAGGTGGCACCGGGGAGCTGTTTTTT.

The CDR3 reads CASSLLPGTGELFF. The CDR3 DNA reads as TGTGCCAGCAGTTTATTGCCCGGGACCGGGGAGCTGTTTTTT. The chain links TRBV27 to TRBJ2-2; D call uncertain. The CDR3 covers 14 residues. Germline CDR1 reads MNHEY; CDR2 reads SMNVEV (reference sequence). V was clipped by 1 base and J by 5 bases, with 8 bases between them.

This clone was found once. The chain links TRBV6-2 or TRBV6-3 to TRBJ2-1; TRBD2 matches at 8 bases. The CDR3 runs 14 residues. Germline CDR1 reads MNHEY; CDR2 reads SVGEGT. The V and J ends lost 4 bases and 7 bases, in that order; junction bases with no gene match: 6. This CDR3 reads CASSLPGGLNEQFF. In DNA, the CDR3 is TGTGCCAGCAGTTTACCGGGAGGGTTAAATGAGCAGTTCTTC.

This CDR3 is CAISGDRGNSPLHF. CDR3 nucleotide sequence: TGTGCCATCAGTGGGGACAGGGGGAATTCACCCCTCCACTTT. The chain has TRBV10-3 and TRBJ1-6; 11 nucleotides align to TRBD1. The CDR3 length is 14 residues. Trimming removed 4 bases from V and 7 bases from J; junction bases left unmatched: 0. Germline V lookup: CDR1 ENHRY, CDR2 SYGVKD.

Here the CDR3 DNA reads TGTGCCAGCAGCCCCCTCGGAATGTTAGCGGGACAGGGTACGCAGTATTTT. Translated, it gives CASSPLGMLAGQGTQYF. The chain employs TRBV7-3 and TRBJ2-3; possibly TRBD1 for D (9 bases). Trimming removed 5 bases from V and 8 bases from J, with 26 bases in between. Per the germline V gene, CDR1 is SGHTA and CDR2 is FQGTGA. The CDR3 has 17 residues.

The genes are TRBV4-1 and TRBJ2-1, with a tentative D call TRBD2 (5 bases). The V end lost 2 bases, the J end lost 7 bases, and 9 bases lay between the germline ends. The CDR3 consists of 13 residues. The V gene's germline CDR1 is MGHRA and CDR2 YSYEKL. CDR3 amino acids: CASSQLLDNEQFF. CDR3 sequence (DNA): TGCGCCAGCAGCCAACTACTAGATAATGAGCAGTTCTTC.

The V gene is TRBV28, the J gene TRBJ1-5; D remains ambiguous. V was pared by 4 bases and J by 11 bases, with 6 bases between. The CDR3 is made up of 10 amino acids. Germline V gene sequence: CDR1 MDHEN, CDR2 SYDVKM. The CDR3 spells CASSSVSQHF. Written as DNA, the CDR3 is TGTGCCAGCAGTTCCGTGTCCCAGCATTTT.

CDR3 protein: CATSDILAGEVGTDTQYF. The CDR3 coding sequence is TGTGCCACCAGTGATATCCTAGCGGGAGAGGTTGGTACAGATACGCAGTATTTT. The genes are TRBV24-1 and TRBJ2-3, with 10 bases identical to TRBD2. This CDR3 has 18 residues. Per the germline V gene, CDR1 is KGHDR and CDR2 is SFDVKD. V gave up 3 bases and J gave up 3 bases; unmatched junction bases: 11.

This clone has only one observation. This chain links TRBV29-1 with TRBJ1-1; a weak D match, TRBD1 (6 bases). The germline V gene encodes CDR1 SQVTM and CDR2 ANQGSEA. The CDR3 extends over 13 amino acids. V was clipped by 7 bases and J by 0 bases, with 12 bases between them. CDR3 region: CSAPDSLNTEAFF. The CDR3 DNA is TGCAGCGCACCGGACAGTCTGAACACTGAAGCTTTCTTT.

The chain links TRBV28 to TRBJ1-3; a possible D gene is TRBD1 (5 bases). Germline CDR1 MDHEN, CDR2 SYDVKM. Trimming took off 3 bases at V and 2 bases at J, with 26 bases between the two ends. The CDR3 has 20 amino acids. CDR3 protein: CASSFIGNRQGTPAGNTIYF. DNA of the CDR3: TGTGCCAGCAGTTTTATTGGTAACAGGCAAGGCACTCCCGCTGGAAACACCATATATTTT.

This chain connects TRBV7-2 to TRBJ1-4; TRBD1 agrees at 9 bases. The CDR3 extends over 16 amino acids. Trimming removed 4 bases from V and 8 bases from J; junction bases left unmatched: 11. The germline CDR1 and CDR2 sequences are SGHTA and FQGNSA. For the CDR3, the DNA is TGTGCCAGCAGCTCCACCGACAGGGGGAGGGGGGAAAAACTGTTTTTT. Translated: CASSSTDRGRGEKLFF.

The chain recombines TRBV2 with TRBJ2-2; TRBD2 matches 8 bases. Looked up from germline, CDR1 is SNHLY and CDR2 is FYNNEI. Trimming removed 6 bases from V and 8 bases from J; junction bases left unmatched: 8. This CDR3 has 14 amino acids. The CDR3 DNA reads TGTGCCAGCAGCCCCACGGGGGGGTTGGGGGAGCTGTTTTTT. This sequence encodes CASSPTGGLGELFF.

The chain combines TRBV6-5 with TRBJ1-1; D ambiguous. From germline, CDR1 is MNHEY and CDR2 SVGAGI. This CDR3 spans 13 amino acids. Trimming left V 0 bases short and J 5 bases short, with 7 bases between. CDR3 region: CASSYSPRTEAFF. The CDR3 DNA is TGTGCCAGCAGTTACTCCCCGAGGACTGAAGCTTTCTTT.

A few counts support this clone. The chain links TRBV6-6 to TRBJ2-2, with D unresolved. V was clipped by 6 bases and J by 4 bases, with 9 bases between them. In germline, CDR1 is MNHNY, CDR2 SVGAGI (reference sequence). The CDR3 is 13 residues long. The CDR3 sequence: CASRVSVTGELFF. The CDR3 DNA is TGTGCCAGCAGAGTCAGCGTCACCGGGGAGCTGTTTTTT.